This TCR beta chain comes out of a study of cytomegalovirus exposure and HLA in healthy donors. As concerns this clone: Its antigen is not known.

The CDR3 is made up of 12 amino acids. The germline V gene encodes CDR1 SNHLY and CDR2 FYNNEI. The V gene lost 8 bases and the J gene lost 3 bases, with 7 bases spanning the gap. Generated by immunoSEQ multiplex PCR, the TCRdb table keeps only in-frame clones and is missing some. The profile covers 150,000 or so clones, with 70% to 90% appearing a single time and around 2.1% taken by the ten largest. Study observations and caveats: Subsequent analysis revealed that first-cohort TCR clusters tended to co-occur in the roughly 120 validation repertoires. There were some public TCRs occurring in many donors, but most TCR sequences were rare.

The clonotype originates from a human donor in good health. What was sequenced was PBMCs. The chain is built from TRBV2 and TRBJ2-2; possible D gene TRBD2, 6 bases. The CDR3: CASRDYTGELFF. The CDR3 coding sequence is TGTGCCAGCCGGGACTACACCGGGGAGCTGTTTTTT. The full variable domain, with the rest looked up from reference TRBV2 and TRBJ2-2, is EPEVTQTPSHQVTQMGQEVILRCVPISNHLYFYWYRQILGQKVEFLVSFYNNEISEKSEIFDDQFSVERPDGSNFTLKIRSTKLEDSAMYFCASRDYTGELFFGEGSRLTVL.